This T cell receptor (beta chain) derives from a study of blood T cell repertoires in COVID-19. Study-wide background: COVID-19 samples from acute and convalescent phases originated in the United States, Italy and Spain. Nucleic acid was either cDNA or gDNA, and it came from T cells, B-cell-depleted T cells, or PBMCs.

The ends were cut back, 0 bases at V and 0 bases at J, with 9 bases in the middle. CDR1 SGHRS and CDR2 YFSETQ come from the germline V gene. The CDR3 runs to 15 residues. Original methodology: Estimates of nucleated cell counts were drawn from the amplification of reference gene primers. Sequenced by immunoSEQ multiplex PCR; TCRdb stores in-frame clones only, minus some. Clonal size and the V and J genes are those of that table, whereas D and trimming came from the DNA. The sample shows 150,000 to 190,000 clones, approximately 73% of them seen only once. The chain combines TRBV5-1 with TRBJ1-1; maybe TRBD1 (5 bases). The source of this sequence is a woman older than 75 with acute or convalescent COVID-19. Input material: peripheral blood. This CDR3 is CASSLVDILNTEAFF. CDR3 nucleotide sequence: TGCGCCAGCAGCTTGGTGGACATCCTGAACACTGAAGCTTTCTTT.